This T cell receptor (beta chain) stems from a study of T cells after somatic rescue of genetic block. The protocol was immunoSEQ multiplex PCR, while the TCRdb copy is restricted to in-frame clones and leaves out a portion. The data hold roughly 15,000 clones, with approximately 79% observed a single time. Trimming removed 1 base at V and 0 bases at J, with 10 bases between. The CDR3 runs to 15 residues. Germline V CDR1 and CDR2: SGHNT, YENEEA. This chain connects TRBV11-3 to TRBJ2-7; D gene ambiguous. Sequencing used peripheral blood mononuclear cells (PBMCs). The source of this sequence is a boy aged 5-17 years. Here the CDR3 reads CASSLGPYSSYEQYF. The CDR3 nucleotides are TGTGCCAGCAGCTTAGGCCCTTACAGCTCCTACGAGCAGTACTTC. Combining the CDR3 with reference TRBV11-3 and TRBJ2-7 gives the whole variable domain EAGVVQSPRYKIIEKKQPVAFWCNPISGHNTLYWYLQNLGQGPELLIRYENEEAVDDSQLPKDRFSAERLKGVDSTLKIQPAELGDSAVYLCASSLGPYSSYEQYFGPGTRLTVT.